This T cell receptor beta chain originates from a study of blood T cells in healthy people across ages. Primers used in a second PCR of roughly 6 to 11 cycles were a sample-barcoded 5' primer and a J-beta primer mix. In TCRdb, the 5' RACE reads were re-called with MiXCR into one record per CDR3 protein. Among 750,000 to 1,000,000 distinct CDR3 sequences listed, just under 30% were seen once. Germline V gives CDR1 LGHDT, CDR2 YNNKEL (reference sequence). J lost 6 bases, V lost 2 bases, and 8 bases had no gene match. The CDR3 is made up of 15 amino acids. This clonotype was found a few times. Its antigen is undetermined. Study-level results: Percentage of naive T cells showed a strong correlation with TCR beta diversity.

The same data also contributed to another study, on T cells of mothers and their children. As reported in that work: A second PCR was performed with the M1S primer. This primer added sample barcodes and 2-4 random nucleotides. Each mother yielded more than 9 million TCR beta CDR3 reads. Each child yielded about 3 million reads.

Sequenced sample: blood. The chain recombines TRBV3-1 with TRBJ1-1, with 8 bases fitting TRBD1. The receptor was derived from a woman aged 40 to 55 in good health. CDR3 loop: CASSQLFQGAPEAFF. CDR3 nucleotides: TGTGCCAGCAGCCAACTTTTCCAGGGGGCGCCTGAAGCTTTCTTT.